This is a list of T cell receptor beta chains from one sample in a study of T cell responses to AZD1222 COVID-19 vaccine. The repertoire was sequenced with immunoSEQ multiplex PCR; TCRdb's copy has only in-frame clones and lacks some. The data hold tens of thousands of clones, with roughly 90% observed a single time. The specimen was peripheral blood, collected 28 days after the second AZD1222 dose. The receptor set was obtained from an adult who received the AZD1222 COVID-19 vaccine. Each CDR3 is given with its conserved first and last residue. Fields, in order: CDR3 length, V gene, J gene, clone size, D gene, CDR3 protein, CDR3 DNA. D genes are given only for firm matches. Only part of the rows carry a size: once, few, many, or a class if the clone is expanded.

14	TRBV4-1	TRBJ2-7	-	-	CASRYLQVSYEQYF	TGCGCCAGCAGGTATTTACAGGTCTCCTACGAGCAGTACTTC
14	TRBV5-4	TRBJ1-2	-	-	CASSPGGVQDGYTF	TGTGCCAGCAGCCCGGGGGGGGTACAGGATGGCTACACCTTC
14	TRBV9	TRBJ1-6	-	-	CASSVEGGRSPLHF	TGTGCCAGCAGCGTAGAAGGGGGAAGGTCACCCCTCCACTTT
15	TRBV4-3	TRBJ2-7	-	-	CASSQDRGLRYEQYF	TGCGCCAGCAGCCAAGACAGAGGTCTCAGATACGAGCAGTACTTC
13	TRBV3-1/TRBV3-2	TRBJ1-1	-	-	CASSQSRDTEAFF	TGTGCCAGCAGCCAATCAAGGGACACTGAAGCTTTCTTT
12	TRBV10-3	TRBJ2-5	-	-	CAISDRQETQYF	TGTGCCATCAGTGATAGACAAGAGACCCAGTACTTC
16	TRBV9	TRBJ2-3	-	-	CASSPLRESRTDTQYF	TGTGCCAGCAGCCCACTACGGGAGTCTCGCACAGATACGCAGTATTTT
18	TRBV4-3	TRBJ1-6	-	TRBD1	CASSQDIPATGVMSPLHF	TGCGCCAGCAGCCAAGATATCCCGGCGACAGGGGTTATGTCACCCCTCCACTTT
14	TRBV7-2	TRBJ2-7	once	TRBD1	CASSPQGGSHEQYF	TGTGCCAGCAGCCCACAGGGGGGCTCCCACGAGCAGTACTTC
16	TRBV9	TRBJ2-2	-	TRBD2	CASSALAGGDTGELFF	TGTGCCAGCAGCGCTCTAGCGGGGGGTGATACCGGGGAGCTGTTTTTT
13	TRBV10-3	TRBJ1-1	-	-	CAIMNRSHTEAFF	TGTGCCATCATGAACAGGTCGCACACTGAAGCTTTCTTT
13	TRBV6-2/TRBV6-3	TRBJ2-3	-	-	CASSYQSTDTQYF	TGTGCCAGCAGTTACCAGTCCACAGATACGCAGTATTTT
13	TRBV4-2	TRBJ1-1	-	-	CASSQDLQRDAFF	TGTGCCAGCAGCCAAGATTTGCAACGGGACGCTTTCTTT
11	TRBV24-1	TRBJ2-5	once	-	CATSDFETQYF	TGTGCCACCAGTGATTTTGAGACCCAGTACTTC
13	TRBV19	TRBJ1-1	-	-	CASSQDVNTEAFF	TGTGCCAGTAGCCAGGACGTGAACACTGAAGCTTTCTTT
14	TRBV6-5	TRBJ1-5	-	-	CASLAGTGNQPQHF	TGTGCCAGCTTGGCGGGGACTGGCAATCAGCCCCAGCATTTT
15	TRBV5-1	TRBJ2-3	-	TRBD1	CASSFQGDGLDTQYF	TGCGCCAGCAGCTTCCAGGGGGACGGCTTAGATACGCAGTATTTT
12	TRBV18	TRBJ2-5	-	-	CASSPYQETQYF	TGTGCCAGCTCACCCTACCAAGAGACCCAGTACTTC
14	TRBV2	TRBJ1-2	-	-	CASSGQLSNYGYTF	TGTGCCAGCAGTGGGCAGCTATCTAACTATGGCTACACCTTC
15	TRBV6-1	TRBJ1-6	-	TRBD1	CASSDRDRGDSPLHF	TGTGCCAGCAGTGATAGGGACAGGGGGGATTCACCCCTCCACTTT
13	TRBV27	TRBJ2-5	few	-	CASSFRAQETQYF	TGTGCCAGCAGCTTTCGGGCTCAAGAGACCCAGTACTTC
15	TRBV7-2	TRBJ1-1	-	-	CASSLAQVPNTEAFF	TGTGCCAGCAGCTTAGCCCAGGTCCCGAACACTGAAGCTTTCTTT
15	TRBV10-3	TRBJ1-4	-	TRBD1	CAISERQGVGEKLFF	TGTGCCATCAGTGAGAGGCAGGGGGTGGGTGAAAAACTGTTTTTT
11	TRBV29-1	TRBJ2-1	-	-	CSVDSANEQFF	TGCAGCGTTGATTCTGCCAATGAGCAGTTCTTC
14	TRBV6-4	TRBJ2-3	-	-	CASSAAGATDTQYF	TGTGCCAGCAGTGCGGCGGGTGCCACAGATACGCAGTATTTT
16	TRBV4-1	TRBJ2-4	-	TRBD2	CASSPQLTSGGDIQYF	TGCGCCAGCAGCCCCCAATTGACTAGCGGGGGGGACATTCAGTACTTC
16	TRBV7-2	TRBJ1-6	-	-	CASSLVAVSYNSPLHF	TGTGCCAGCAGCTTAGTCGCGGTCTCCTATAATTCACCCCTCCACTTT
14	TRBV18	TRBJ2-7	-	-	CASSQGLSSYEQYF	TGTGCCAGCTCACAGGGACTGAGCTCCTACGAGCAGTACTTC
16	TRBV28	TRBJ1-1	-	TRBD1	CASSVQRDRVNTEAFF	TGTGCCAGCAGTGTGCAAAGGGACAGGGTGAACACTGAAGCTTTCTTT
20	TRBV19	TRBJ2-1	-	-	CASSIFQPEGLPRPDNEQFF	TGTGCCAGTAGTATCTTTCAACCAGAAGGACTCCCACGACCAGACAATGAGCAGTTCTTC
14	TRBV11-2	TRBJ1-2	-	-	CASSLRQTNYGYTF	TGTGCCAGCAGCTTACGGCAGACTAACTATGGCTACACCTTC
13	TRBV7-2	TRBJ1-2	-	-	CASSDRWGYGYTF	TGTGCCAGCAGCGACAGGTGGGGCTATGGCTACACCTTC
12	TRBV12-3/TRBV12-4	TRBJ1-2	-	-	CASSFGAYGYTF	TGTGCCAGCAGTTTTGGGGCTTATGGCTACACCTTC
14	TRBV9	TRBJ1-4	-	-	CASSKTATNEKLFF	TGTGCCAGCAGCAAGACAGCGACTAATGAAAAACTGTTTTTT
17	TRBV3-1/TRBV3-2	TRBJ2-3	-	-	CASSHRILGTSTDTQYF	TGTGCCAGCAGCCATCGCATACTAGGGACTAGCACAGATACGCAGTATTTT
14	TRBV19	TRBJ1-2	-	TRBD1	CASRARQGALGYTF	TGTGCCAGTAGGGCGAGACAGGGGGCTCTTGGCTACACCTTC
12	TRBV28	TRBJ1-2	-	-	CATGGAQDGYTF	TGTGCCACCGGCGGGGCTCAAGATGGCTACACCTTC
16	TRBV28	TRBJ1-2	-	TRBD1	CATALPSGGADYGYTF	TGTGCCACCGCTCTACCATCAGGGGGCGCAGACTATGGCTACACCTTC
16	TRBV10-3	TRBJ2-3	-	TRBD2	CAISASSGGAGSTQYF	TGTGCCATCAGTGCTTCCAGCGGGGGGGCCGGGAGTACGCAGTATTTT
11	TRBV6-4	TRBJ2-7	-	-	CRVDTHYEQYF	TGCCGGGTAGATACCCACTACGAGCAGTACTTC
17	TRBV7-2	TRBJ2-3	once	TRBD1	CASSLVGQGSSTDTQYF	TGTGCCAGCAGCTTAGTGGGACAGGGGTCAAGCACAGATACGCAGTATTTT
14	TRBV24-1	TRBJ2-2	-	-	CATSGRHNTGELFF	TGTGCCACCAGTGGTCGCCATAACACCGGGGAGCTGTTTTTT
15	TRBV7-2	TRBJ2-3	-	-	CASSLARGLGDTQYF	TGTGCCAGCAGCTTAGCTAGGGGCCTCGGAGATACGCAGTATTTT
17	TRBV4-2	TRBJ1-3	-	-	CASSQDTPSYSGNTIYF	TGTGCCAGCAGCCAAGATACCCCGTCGTACTCTGGAAACACCATATATTTT
14	TRBV9	TRBJ2-5	-	TRBD2	CASSVGGGAETQYF	TGTGCCAGCAGCGTCGGCGGGGGGGCTGAGACCCAGTACTTC
12	TRBV7-2	TRBJ2-5	-	-	CASSLGQVSQYF	TGTGCCAGCAGCTTAGGACAGGTATCCCAGTACTTC
12	TRBV7-2	TRBJ2-3	-	-	CASSFWLDTQYF	TGTGCCAGCAGCTTTTGGCTAGATACGCAGTATTTT
12	TRBV2	TRBJ2-7	-	-	CASSETIYEQYF	TGTGCCAGCAGTGAAACTATCTACGAGCAGTACTTC
19	TRBV3-1/TRBV3-2	TRBJ1-4	-	-	CASSPNYGQGLLPDEKLFF	TGTGCCAGCAGCCCGAATTACGGGCAGGGTCTATTACCGGATGAAAAACTGTTTTTT
14	TRBV29-1	TRBJ2-5	-	-	CSVDGYPVQETQYF	TGCAGCGTTGATGGCTATCCGGTCCAAGAGACCCAGTACTTC
16	TRBV4-3	TRBJ2-7	-	-	CASSPTAEERSYEQYF	TGCGCCAGCAGCCCGACTGCCGAAGAGAGGTCCTACGAGCAGTACTTC
13	TRBV7-2	TRBJ2-5	-	-	CASNPVLDETQYF	TGTGCCAGCAACCCAGTACTCGACGAGACCCAGTACTTC